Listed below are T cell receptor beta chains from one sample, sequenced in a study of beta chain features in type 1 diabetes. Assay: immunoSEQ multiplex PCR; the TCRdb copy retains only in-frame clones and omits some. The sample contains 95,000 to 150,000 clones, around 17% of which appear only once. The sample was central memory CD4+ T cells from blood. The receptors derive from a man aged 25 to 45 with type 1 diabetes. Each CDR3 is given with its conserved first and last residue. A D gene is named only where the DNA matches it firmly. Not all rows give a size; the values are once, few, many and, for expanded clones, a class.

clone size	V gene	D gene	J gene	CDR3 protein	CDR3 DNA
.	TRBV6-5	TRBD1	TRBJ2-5	CASKDRAWETQYF	TGTGCCAGCAAAGACAGGGCCTGGGAGACCCAGTACTTC
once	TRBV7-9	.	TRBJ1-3	CASSFGNTIYF	TGTGCCAGCAGCTTTGGAAACACCATATATTTT
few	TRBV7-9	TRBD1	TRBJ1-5	CASSPGDSFQPQHF	TGTGCCAGCAGCCCTGGGGACAGCTTCCAGCCCCAGCATTTT
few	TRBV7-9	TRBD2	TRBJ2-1	CASSSSGNEQFF	TGTGCCAGCAGCTCTAGCGGTAATGAGCAGTTCTTC
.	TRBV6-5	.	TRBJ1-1	CASSSLSQGRTEAFF	TGTGCCAGCAGTTCCCTCTCACAGGGACGGACTGAAGCTTTCTTT
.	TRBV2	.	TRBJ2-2	CASSFSSVFNTGELFF	TGTGCCAGCAGTTTCAGTTCCGTCTTTAACACCGGGGAGCTGTTTTTT
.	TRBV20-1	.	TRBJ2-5	CSADRQETQYF	TGCAGTGCTGACAGACAAGAGACCCAGTACTTC
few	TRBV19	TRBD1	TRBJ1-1	CASSSRREGGGEAFF	TGTGCCAGTAGTAGCCGCAGGGAAGGGGGCGGTGAAGCTTTCTTT
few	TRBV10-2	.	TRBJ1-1	CASNTQRNTEAFF	TGCGCCAGCAATACTCAGAGGAACACTGAAGCTTTCTTT
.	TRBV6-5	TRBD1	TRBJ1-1	CASSYSGTGEKAFF	TGTGCCAGCAGTTACTCCGGGACAGGCGAAAAAGCTTTCTTT
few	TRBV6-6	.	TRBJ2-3	CASSFGSTDTQYF	TGTGCCAGCTCGTTTGGGAGTACAGATACGCAGTATTTT
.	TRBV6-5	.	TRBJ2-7	CASSYSRASGYEQYF	TGTGCCAGCAGTTACTCGAGAGCTAGTGGCTACGAGCAGTACTTC
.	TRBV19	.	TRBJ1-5	CASSKSQDSSNQPQHF	TGTGCCAGTAGTAAGTCTCAGGACAGTAGCAATCAGCCCCAGCATTTT
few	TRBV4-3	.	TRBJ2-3	CASSQDRETRLTDTQYF	TGCGCCAGCAGCCAAGATCGGGAGACTAGACTCACAGATACGCAGTATTTT
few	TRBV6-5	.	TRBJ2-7	CASSYSRAAFEQYF	TGTGCCAGCAGTTACTCGAGGGCAGCTTTCGAGCAGTACTTC
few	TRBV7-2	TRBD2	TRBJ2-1	CASSLAGGASYNEQFF	TGTGCCAGCAGCTTAGCCGGGGGGGCTTCCTACAATGAGCAGTTCTTC
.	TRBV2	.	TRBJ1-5	CASSETVYSNQPQHF	TGTGCCAGCAGCGAGACAGTATATAGCAATCAGCCCCAGCATTTT
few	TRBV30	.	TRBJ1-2	CAWAAAYGYTF	TGTGCCTGGGCGGCTGCCTATGGCTACACCTTC